One sample yielded the 30 T cell receptor beta chains listed below, sequenced in a study of blood T cells in healthy people across ages. Sample-barcoded 5' priming and a J-beta primer mix drove a second PCR of roughly 6 to 12 cycles. TCRdb re-called the 5' RACE reads with MiXCR, one entry per CDR3 protein. The top ten clones hold 25% to 30% of a sample with 730,000 or so distinct CDR3 sequences, 40% to 45% of them seen once. Sequenced sample: blood. These TCRs come from an older man in good health.

This chain links TRBV14 with TRBJ2-1, with no clear D. CDR1 is SGHDN, CDR2 FVKESK, per germline. The CDR3 totals 14 residues. Trimming pared 2 bases from V and 5 bases from J, leaving 10 bases between. The chain's CDR3 is CASSQRLRNNEQFF. DNA of the CDR3: TGTGCCAGCAGCCAAAGGCTCAGAAACAATGAGCAGTTCTTC.

This clonotype was picked up a small number of times. This may be a read error: a much more frequent sequence differs by one nucleotide. The chain combines TRBV5-8 with TRBJ2-7, with TRBD1 matching 8 bases. Germline CDR1 and CDR2: SGHTS and YDEGEE. J was trimmed by 6 bases and V by 4 bases; bases with no gene match: 3. The CDR3 is 12 residues long. The CDR3 DNA reads as TGTGCCAGCAGCCGGACAGGGCTCGAGCAGTACTTC. Translated, it gives CASSRTGLEQYF.

The chain recombines TRBV5-1 with TRBJ1-1; D is undetermined. The length of the CDR3 is 13 residues. V was clipped by 2 bases and J by 4 bases, with 9 bases between them. Germline CDR1 reads SGHRS; CDR2 reads YFSETQ. The CDR3 spells CASSFGDGTEAFF. The CDR3 DNA reads as TGCGCCAGCAGCTTCGGGGATGGCACTGAAGCTTTCTTT.

The J gene is TRBJ1-1, the V gene TRBV27; a possible D gene is TRBD1 (6 bases). Germline V gene sequence: CDR1 MNHEY, CDR2 SMNVEV (reference sequence). Trimming removed 4 bases from V and 6 bases from J, with 12 bases in between. The CDR3 length is 13 residues. Written as DNA, the CDR3 is TGTGCCAGCAGTTCTCAGGGGTACCCTGAAGCTTTCTTT. Translated: CASSSQGYPEAFF.

The genes are TRBV25-1 and TRBJ2-7; 10 bases agree with TRBD1. Looked up from germline, CDR1 is MGHDK and CDR2 is SYGVNS. CDR3 length: 15 amino acids. With 6 bases clipped from V and 7 bases from J, the junction kept 12 bases outside the gene matches. The CDR3: CASRGDRGGLNEQYF. CDR3 nucleotides: TGTGCCAGCAGGGGGGACAGGGGTGGTTTGAATGAGCAGTACTTC.

This sequence joins TRBV6-1 and TRBJ2-7; 7 bases are shared with TRBD2. This CDR3 spans 18 amino acids. The V segment lost 5 bases and the J segment 4 bases; nucleotides outside the gene matches: 20. Germline V gives CDR1 MNHNS, CDR2 SASEGT. CDR3 nucleotide sequence: TGTGCCAGCAGTCCGGACCCCGGGGCGAGGGGAGGGATGTACGAGCAGTACTTC. It encodes CASSPDPGARGGMYEQYF.

This chain connects TRBV4-1 to TRBJ2-7, with D unclear. In germline, CDR1 is MGHRA, CDR2 YSYEKL. V lost 0 bases and J lost 4, with 16 bases in between. The CDR3 consists of 16 residues. CDR3 in DNA: TGCGCCAGCAGCCAAGATCGGGCTAAGGGAAGTTACGAGCAGTACTTC. Its protein is CASSQDRAKGSYEQYF.

Remarks on this clonotype: This clone may be a read error of a much larger clone one base away. The chain couples TRBV29-1 to TRBJ2-3; D tentatively reads TRBD1 or TRBD2 (5 bases each). From germline, CDR1 is SQVTM and CDR2 ANQGSEA. The CDR3 sequence is 15 residues long. CDR3 sequence (DNA): TGCAGCGTTCTCGTGTCAGGGAGTAGCACAGGTACGCAGTATTTT. This sequence encodes CSVLVSGSSTGTQYF.

This sequence joins TRBV11-1 and TRBJ2-6, with D possibly TRBD1 on 6 matching bases. The CDR3 has 23 amino acids. V was cut by 3 bases and J by 0 bases, with 30 bases left in between. CDR1 SGHAT and CDR2 FQDESV come from the germline V gene (reference sequence). The CDR3 DNA is TGTGCCAGCAGCTTGTGGTATCAGGACATGAGGGGGAAGGCCCACTCTGGGGCCAACGTCCTGACTTTC. It is translated as CASSLWYQDMRGKAHSGANVLTF.

This clonotype was observed a few times. The rearrangement uses TRBV21-1 and TRBJ2-7; the table's TRBD2 call for D was not verified on the DNA. Judging by the DNA end, TRBJ2-4 fits better; the J call may be wrong. TRBV21-1 is flagged as a pseudogene. The CDR3 runs 15 residues. In nucleotides, the CDR3 is TGTGCCAGCAGCAACGTGAGGGATAACGGGAACATTCAGTACTTC. It yields the protein CASSNVRDNGNIQYF.

The rearrangement uses TRBV14 and TRBJ1-1; 9 bases align to TRBD1. The junction had 14 bases not matched to a gene; V was cut back by 0 bases and J by 0 bases. The CDR3 has 20 residues. Germline loops: CDR1 SGHDN, CDR2 FVKESK. CDR3 in DNA: TGTGCCAGCAGCCAAGAATTCCGGGACAGGGTGTTACCCATGAACACTGAAGCTTTCTTT. As protein: CASSQEFRDRVLPMNTEAFF.

This clonotype turned up a few times. The chain is built from TRBV11-1 and TRBJ2-1; D gene uncertain. There are 15 residues in the CDR3. Trimming took off 5 bases at V and 2 bases at J, with 13 bases between the two ends. Germline CDR1 and CDR2: SGHAT and FQDESV (reference sequence). The CDR3 here is CASSPLHRTYNEQFF. For the CDR3, the DNA is TGTGCCAGCAGCCCACTCCATAGGACCTACAATGAGCAGTTCTTC.

The chain joins TRBV19 to TRBJ2-3; 7 bases fit TRBD1. Per the germline V gene, CDR1 is LNHDA and CDR2 is SQIVND (reference sequence). V lost 3 bases, J lost 7 bases, and 7 bases stayed unmatched. The CDR3 runs to 14 residues. CDR3 residues: CASSMTGSQYTQYF. Written as DNA, the CDR3 is TGTGCCAGTAGTATGACAGGGAGTCAGTATACGCAGTATTTT.

The V and J genes are TRBV4-3 and TRBJ2-5; 7 nucleotides match TRBD2. This CDR3 comprises 15 residues. V shed 2 bases and J 3 bases; nucleotides not matched to a gene: 6. CDR1 LGHNA and CDR2 YSLEER come from the germline V gene. For the CDR3, the DNA is TGCGCCAGCAGCCAACATGGACTAGAGGAAGAGACCCAGTACTTC. It yields the protein CASSQHGLEEETQYF.

This chain joins TRBV4-3 and TRBJ1-2; D possibly corresponds to TRBD1 (6 bases). The CDR3 consists of 18 residues. The V end lost 0 bases, the J end lost 1 base, and 18 bases lay between the germline ends. Germline loops: CDR1 LGHNA, CDR2 YSLEER. CDR3 DNA sequence: TGCGCCAGCAGCCAAGATGAGGACAGTGTGACTTTTAACTATGGCTACACCTTC. It codes for CASSQDEDSVTFNYGYTF.

The V call is TRBV6-4, the J call TRBJ2-3, with 8 nucleotides matching TRBD2. Germline V CDR1 and CDR2: MRHNA, SNTAGT. V gave up 2 bases and J gave up 9 bases; unmatched junction bases: 7. This CDR3 is built from 14 residues. Here the CDR3 reads CASSDGSGSATQYF. The CDR3 DNA is TGTGCCAGCAGTGACGGGAGCGGGAGTGCGACGCAGTATTTT.

V and J are TRBV9 and TRBJ2-3; 9 bases fit TRBD2. V lost 0 bases and J lost 2; bases outside the gene matches: 4. Germline V CDR1 and CDR2: SGDLS, YYNGEE. This CDR3 is built from 16 residues. The CDR3 sequence: CASSVGGGRATDTQYF. CDR3 in DNA: TGTGCCAGCAGCGTAGGTGGCGGGAGGGCCACAGATACGCAGTATTTT.

This clonotype occurred a few times. The J gene is TRBJ2-3, the V gene TRBV7-3; D gene ambiguous. CDR3 size: 14 residues. Germline V lookup: CDR1 SGHTA, CDR2 FQGTGA. The ends were cut back, 4 bases at V and 2 bases at J, with 10 bases in the middle. The CDR3 DNA follows: TGTGCCAGCAGCTCCTCCGGACCCACAGATACGCAGTATTTT. Protein product: CASSSSGPTDTQYF. Filled out from reference TRBV7-3 and TRBJ2-3, the complete variable domain reads GAGVSQTPSNKVTEKGKYVELRCDPISGHTALYWYRQSLGQGPEFLIYFQGTGAADDSGLPNDRFFAVRPEGSVSTLKIQRTERGDSAVYLCASSSSGPTDTQYFGPGTRLTVL.

The chain is built from TRBV6-2 or TRBV6-3 and TRBJ2-2, with D perhaps assigned TRBD1 or TRBD2 (6 bases each). The V gene's germline CDR1 is MNHEY and CDR2 SVGEGT. The CDR3 is 17 residues long. V was pared by 3 bases and J by 2 bases, with 16 bases between. DNA of the CDR3: TGTGCCAGCAGTTATCCTCTAGGGGGGACAAACACCGGGGAGCTGTTTTTT. As protein: CASSYPLGGTNTGELFF.

Regarding this clonotype: The junction departs from the called germline gene at one end, perhaps through a read error. The rearrangement joins TRBV2 to TRBJ2-5, with a possible D match to TRBD2 (5 bases). The DNA end favors TRBJ2-7, so the J call may be wrong. Per the germline V gene, CDR1 is SNHLY and CDR2 is FYNNEI. The CDR3 extends over 13 amino acids. The CDR3 here is CASREARGGEQYF. The CDR3 nucleotides are TGTGCCAGCAGGGAAGCGAGAGGAGGCGAGCAGTACTTC.

This clonotype was counted many times. V usage is TRBV11-2 and J usage is TRBJ2-7, with D tentatively TRBD2 (6 bases). The V gene's germline CDR1 is SGHAT and CDR2 FQNNGV. V was shortened by 5 bases and J by 0 bases, with 14 bases between the two germline ends. This CDR3 is 15 amino acids long. The CDR3 spells CASSPGVGTSYEQYF. DNA for the CDR3: TGTGCCAGCAGCCCGGGGGTCGGCACCTCCTACGAGCAGTACTTC.

The rearrangement links TRBV20-1 to TRBJ1-4, with TRBD1 matching 8 bases. V was clipped by 4 bases and J by 4 bases; unmatched bases: 14. Germline CDR1 DFQATT, CDR2 SNEGSKA (reference sequence). The CDR3 consists of 17 residues. The CDR3 protein is CSAKRAGGFQNNEKLFF. CDR3 DNA sequence: TGCAGTGCTAAAAGGGCAGGGGGCTTTCAGAATAATGAAAAACTGTTTTTT.

This clonotype was found many times. The chain recombines TRBV7-2 with TRBJ2-1, with TRBD2 identical over 7 bases. CDR1 and CDR2 from the germline V gene are SGHTA and FQGNSA. The CDR3 is made up of 16 amino acids. Unmatched junction bases numbered 7, after V lost 1 base and J lost 4 bases. CDR3 coding DNA: TGTGCCAGCAGCTTAGGGGGAGGGTGGGCATACAATGAGCAGTTCTTC. This codes for CASSLGGGWAYNEQFF.

In this sample, this clonotype turned up a few times. The chain combines TRBV20-1 with TRBJ2-1; 7 bases map to TRBD2. CDR1 is DFQATT, CDR2 SNEGSKA, per germline (reference sequence). V lost 3 bases to trimming and J lost 0 bases; unmatched junction nucleotides: 5. The CDR3 is 15 residues long. The CDR3 loop is CSARTPSGSYNEQFF. As DNA, the CDR3 is TGCAGTGCTAGGACTCCTAGCGGCTCCTACAATGAGCAGTTCTTC.

The table lists this clonotype with a few counts. The V gene is TRBV7-2, the J gene TRBJ1-2; D may be TRBD1 (6 bases). V was shortened by 5 bases and J by 6 bases, with 16 bases between the two germline ends. The CDR3 has 14 amino acids. Looked up from germline, CDR1 is SGHTA and CDR2 is FQGNSA. The CDR3 sequence: CASSTPGTNHGYTF. The CDR3 coding sequence is TGTGCCAGCAGCACACCCGGGACAAACCATGGCTACACCTTC.

In this sample, this clonotype turned up a few times. The chain carries TRBV6-2 or TRBV6-3 and TRBJ2-5, with 7 bases identical to TRBD1. Germline V lookup: CDR1 MNHEY, CDR2 SVGEGT. V gave up 6 bases and J gave up 3 bases; unmatched junction bases: 7. CDR3 length: 14 amino acids. CDR3 coding DNA: TGTGCCAGCAGGACACTGGGACAGAAAGAGACCCAGTACTTC. This codes for CASRTLGQKETQYF.

The chain joins TRBV20-1 to TRBJ2-7, with 9 bases aligning to TRBD2. The V gene's germline CDR1 is DFQATT and CDR2 SNEGSKA (reference sequence). This CDR3 is built from 13 residues. The CDR3 coding sequence is TGCGGTTTTCGCGGGAGGGCCGGCTACGAGCAGTACTTC. Amino acids: CGFRGRAGYEQYF.

The rearrangement uses TRBV7-9 and TRBJ1-4; maybe TRBD1 (5 bases). Trimming took 4 bases from V and 6 from J, leaving 15 bases between them. Germline CDR1 is SEHNR and CDR2 is FQNEAQ (reference sequence). The CDR3 contains 15 residues. CDR3 nucleotide sequence: TGTGCCAGCAGCTCCGTGGGACCCTGGGATGAAAAACTGTTTTTT. Protein product: CASSSVGPWDEKLFF.

In its sample, this clonotype was seen a few times. The chain couples TRBV20-1 to TRBJ2-7, with D unclear. Germline values: CDR1 DFQATT, CDR2 SNEGSKA (reference sequence). V lost 3 bases to trimming and J lost 0 bases, with 3 bases between them. The CDR3 runs 11 residues. The CDR3 coding sequence is TGCAGTGCTAGCGACTCCTACGAGCAGTACTTC. This codes for CSASDSYEQYF.

V and J are TRBV20-1 and TRBJ2-1, with TRBD2 identical over 12 bases. The germline CDR1 and CDR2 sequences are DFQATT and SNEGSKA (reference sequence). CDR3 length: 17 amino acids. Trimming removed 3 bases from V and 4 bases from J; junction bases left unmatched: 10. This CDR3 reads CSARRASGGGIYNEQFF. The CDR3 DNA follows: TGCAGTGCTAGGCGTGCTAGCGGGGGGGGGATTTACAATGAGCAGTTCTTC.